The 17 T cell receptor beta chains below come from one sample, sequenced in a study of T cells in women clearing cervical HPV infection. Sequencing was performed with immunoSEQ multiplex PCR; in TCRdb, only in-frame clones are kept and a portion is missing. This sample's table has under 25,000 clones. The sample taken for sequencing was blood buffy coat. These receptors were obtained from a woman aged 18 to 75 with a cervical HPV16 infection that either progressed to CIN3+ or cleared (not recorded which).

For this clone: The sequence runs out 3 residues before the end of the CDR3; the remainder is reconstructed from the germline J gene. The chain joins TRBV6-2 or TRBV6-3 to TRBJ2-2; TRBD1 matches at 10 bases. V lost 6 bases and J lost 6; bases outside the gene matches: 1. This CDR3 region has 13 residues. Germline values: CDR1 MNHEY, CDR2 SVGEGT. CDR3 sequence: CASSDRGPGELFF. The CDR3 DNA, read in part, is TGTGCCAGCAGCGACAGGGGGCCCGGGGAG.

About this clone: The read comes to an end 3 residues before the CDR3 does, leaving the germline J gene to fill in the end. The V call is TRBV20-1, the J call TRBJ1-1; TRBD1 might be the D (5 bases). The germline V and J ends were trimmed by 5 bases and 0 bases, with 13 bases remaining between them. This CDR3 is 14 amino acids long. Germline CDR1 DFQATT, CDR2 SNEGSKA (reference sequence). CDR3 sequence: CSAHKTGLNTEAFF. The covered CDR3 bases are TGCAGTGCTCACAAAACAGGCTTGAACACTGAA.

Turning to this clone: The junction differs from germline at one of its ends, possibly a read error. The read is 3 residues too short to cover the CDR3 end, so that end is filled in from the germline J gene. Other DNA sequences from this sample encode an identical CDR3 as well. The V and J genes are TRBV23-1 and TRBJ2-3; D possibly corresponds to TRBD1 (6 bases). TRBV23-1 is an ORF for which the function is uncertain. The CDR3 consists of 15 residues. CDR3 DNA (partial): TGCGCCAGCACTCCCTCGGGACACCTCACAGACACG. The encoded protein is CASTPSGHLTDT. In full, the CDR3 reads CASTPSGHLTDTQYF.

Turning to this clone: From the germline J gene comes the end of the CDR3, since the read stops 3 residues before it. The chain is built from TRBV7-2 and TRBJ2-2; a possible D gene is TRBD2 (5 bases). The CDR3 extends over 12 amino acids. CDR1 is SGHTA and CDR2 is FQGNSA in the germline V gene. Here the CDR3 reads CASSLVRGELFF. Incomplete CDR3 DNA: TGTGCCAGCAGCTTAGTTCGGGGAGAG. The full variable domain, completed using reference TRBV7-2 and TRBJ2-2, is GAGVSQSPSNKVTEKGKDVELRCDPISGHTALYWYRQSLGQGLEFLIYFQGNSAPDKSGLPSDRFSAERTGGSVSTLTIQRTQQEDSAVYLCASSLVRGELFFGEGSRLTVL.

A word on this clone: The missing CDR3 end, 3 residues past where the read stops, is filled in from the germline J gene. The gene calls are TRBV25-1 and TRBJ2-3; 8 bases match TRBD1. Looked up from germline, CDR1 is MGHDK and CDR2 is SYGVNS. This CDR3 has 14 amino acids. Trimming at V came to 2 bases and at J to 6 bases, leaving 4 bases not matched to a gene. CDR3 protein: CASSETGGMDTQYF. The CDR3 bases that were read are TGTGCCAGCAGTGAAACAGGGGGTATGGATACG.

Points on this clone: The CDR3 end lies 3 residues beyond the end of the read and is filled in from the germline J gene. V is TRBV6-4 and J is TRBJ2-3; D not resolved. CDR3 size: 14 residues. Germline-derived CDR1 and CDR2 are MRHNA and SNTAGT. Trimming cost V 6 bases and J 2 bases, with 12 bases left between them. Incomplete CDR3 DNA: TGTGCCAGCAGCGCCCAGTACTACACAGATACG. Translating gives CASSAQYYTDT. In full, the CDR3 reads CASSAQYYTDTQYF.

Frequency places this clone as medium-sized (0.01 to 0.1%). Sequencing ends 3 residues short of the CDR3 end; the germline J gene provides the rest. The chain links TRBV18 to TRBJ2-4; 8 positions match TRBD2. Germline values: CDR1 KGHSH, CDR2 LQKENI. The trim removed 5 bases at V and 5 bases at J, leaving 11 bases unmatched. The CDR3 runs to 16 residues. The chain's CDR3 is CASSTRSGGVENIQYF. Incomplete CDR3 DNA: TGTGCCAGCTCAACAAGATCGGGAGGGGTAGAAAACATT.

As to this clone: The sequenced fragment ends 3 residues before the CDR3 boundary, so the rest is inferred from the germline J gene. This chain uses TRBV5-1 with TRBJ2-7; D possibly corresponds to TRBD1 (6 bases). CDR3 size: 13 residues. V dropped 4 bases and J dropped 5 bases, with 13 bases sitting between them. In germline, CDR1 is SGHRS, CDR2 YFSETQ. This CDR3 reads CASSTGQLDEQYF. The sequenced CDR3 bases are TGCGCCAGCAGCACCGGACAGCTTGACGAG.

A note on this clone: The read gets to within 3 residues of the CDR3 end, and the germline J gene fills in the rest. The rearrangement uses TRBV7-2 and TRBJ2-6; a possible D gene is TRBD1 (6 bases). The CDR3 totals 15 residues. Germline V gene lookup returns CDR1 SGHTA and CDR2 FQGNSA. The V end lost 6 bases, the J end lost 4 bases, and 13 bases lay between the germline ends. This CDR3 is CASSSTGSGANVLTF. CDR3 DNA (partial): TGTGCCAGCAGTTCTACAGGGTCCGGGGCCAACGTC.

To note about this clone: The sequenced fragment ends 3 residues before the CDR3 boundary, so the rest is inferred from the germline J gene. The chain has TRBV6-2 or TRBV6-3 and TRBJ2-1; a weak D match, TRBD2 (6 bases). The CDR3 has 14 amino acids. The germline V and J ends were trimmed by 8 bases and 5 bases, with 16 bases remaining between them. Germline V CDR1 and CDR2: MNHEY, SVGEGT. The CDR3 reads CASSMGTENNEQFF. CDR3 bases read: TGTGCCAGCTCCATGGGGACTGAAAACAATGAG.

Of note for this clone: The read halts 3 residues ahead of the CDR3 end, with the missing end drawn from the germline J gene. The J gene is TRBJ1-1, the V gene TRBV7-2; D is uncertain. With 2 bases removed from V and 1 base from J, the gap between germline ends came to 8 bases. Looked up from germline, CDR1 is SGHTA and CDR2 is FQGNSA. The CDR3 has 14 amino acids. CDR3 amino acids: CASSLIFGNTEAFF. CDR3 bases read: TGTGCCAGCAGCTTAATCTTCGGGAACACTGAA.

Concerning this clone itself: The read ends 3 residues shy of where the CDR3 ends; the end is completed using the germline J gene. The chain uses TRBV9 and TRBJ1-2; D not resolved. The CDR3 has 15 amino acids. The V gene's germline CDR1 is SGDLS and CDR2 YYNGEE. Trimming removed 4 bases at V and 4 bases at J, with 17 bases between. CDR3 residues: CASSSREGGIYGYTF. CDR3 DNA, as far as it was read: TGTGCCAGCAGCTCCCGAGAAGGCGGTATCTATGGC.

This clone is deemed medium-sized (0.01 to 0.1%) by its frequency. The sequenced part of the CDR3 DNA is TGTGCCAGTAGTCCCAGCGGGGGAGTCTTGGATACG. Translation: CASSPSGGVLDT. The whole CDR3 is CASSPSGGVLDTQYF. V usage is TRBV19 and J usage is TRBJ2-3, with 8 bases identical to TRBD2. The CDR3 goes on 3 residues after the read ends, and that part is filled in from the germline J gene. The CDR3 totals 15 residues. Trimming removed 5 bases from V and 6 bases from J; junction bases left unmatched: 10. Looked up from germline, CDR1 is LNHDA and CDR2 is SQIVND (reference sequence).

The covered CDR3 bases are TGCAGTGCTACTAGCGGGGCATACAATGAG. It specifies CSATSGAYNE. From start to end, the CDR3 is CSATSGAYNEQFF. The chain is built from TRBV20-1 and TRBJ2-1; 9 nucleotides match TRBD2. The observed sequence ends 3 residues before the CDR3 terminus, with the missing tail filled in from the germline J gene. CDR1 and CDR2 from the germline V gene are DFQATT and SNEGSKA (reference sequence). Trimming cost V 4 bases and J 4 bases; bases outside gene matches: 2. CDR3 size: 13 residues.

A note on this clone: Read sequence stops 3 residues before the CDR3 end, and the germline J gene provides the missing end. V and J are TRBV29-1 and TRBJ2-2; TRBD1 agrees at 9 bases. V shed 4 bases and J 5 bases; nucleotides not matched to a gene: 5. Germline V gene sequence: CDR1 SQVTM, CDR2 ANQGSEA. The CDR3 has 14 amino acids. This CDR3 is CSVGYRGLTGELFF. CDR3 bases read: TGCAGCGTTGGGTACAGGGGGCTAACCGGGGAG.

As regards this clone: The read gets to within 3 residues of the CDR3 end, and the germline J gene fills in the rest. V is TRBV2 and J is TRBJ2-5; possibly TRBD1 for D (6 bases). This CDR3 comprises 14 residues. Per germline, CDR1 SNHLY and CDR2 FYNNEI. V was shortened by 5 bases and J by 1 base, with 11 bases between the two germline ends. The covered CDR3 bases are TGTGCCAGCAGTTCCCGGACAGCCCAAGAGACC. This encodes CASSSRTAQET. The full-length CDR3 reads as CASSSRTAQETQYF.

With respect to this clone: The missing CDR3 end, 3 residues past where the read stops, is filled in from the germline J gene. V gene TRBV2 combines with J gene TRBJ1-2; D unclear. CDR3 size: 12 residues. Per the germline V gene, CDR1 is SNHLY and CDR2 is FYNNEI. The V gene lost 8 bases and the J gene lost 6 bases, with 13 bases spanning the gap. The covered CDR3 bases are TGTGCCAGCGTTCCGGGTCGGGATGGC. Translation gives CASVPGRDG. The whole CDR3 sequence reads CASVPGRDGYTF.